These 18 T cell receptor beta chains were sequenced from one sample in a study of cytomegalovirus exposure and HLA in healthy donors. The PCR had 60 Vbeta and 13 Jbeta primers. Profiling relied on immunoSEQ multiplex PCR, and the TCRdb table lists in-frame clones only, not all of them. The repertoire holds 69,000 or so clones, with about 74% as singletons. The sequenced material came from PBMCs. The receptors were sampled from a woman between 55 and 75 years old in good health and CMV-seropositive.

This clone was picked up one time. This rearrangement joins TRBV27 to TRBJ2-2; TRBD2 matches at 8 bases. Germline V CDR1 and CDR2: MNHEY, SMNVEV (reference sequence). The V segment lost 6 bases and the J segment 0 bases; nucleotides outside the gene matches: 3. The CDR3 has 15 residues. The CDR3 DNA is TGTGCCAGCAGAACTAGCGGAACGAACACCGGGGAGCTGTTTTTT. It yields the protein CASRTSGTNTGELFF.

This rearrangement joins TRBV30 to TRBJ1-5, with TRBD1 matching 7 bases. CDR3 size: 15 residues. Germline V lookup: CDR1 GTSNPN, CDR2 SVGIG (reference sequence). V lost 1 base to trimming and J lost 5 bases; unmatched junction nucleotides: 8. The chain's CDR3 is CAWSAPPGQYQPQHF. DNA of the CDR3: TGTGCCTGGAGTGCTCCTCCGGGACAGTATCAGCCCCAGCATTTT.

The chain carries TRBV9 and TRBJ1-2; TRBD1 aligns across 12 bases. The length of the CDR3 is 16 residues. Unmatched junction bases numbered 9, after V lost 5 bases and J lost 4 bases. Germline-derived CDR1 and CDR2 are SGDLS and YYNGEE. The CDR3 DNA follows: TGTGCCAGCAGTCAAAGGGACAGGGGGCTTGGCTATGGCTACACCTTC. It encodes CASSQRDRGLGYGYTF.

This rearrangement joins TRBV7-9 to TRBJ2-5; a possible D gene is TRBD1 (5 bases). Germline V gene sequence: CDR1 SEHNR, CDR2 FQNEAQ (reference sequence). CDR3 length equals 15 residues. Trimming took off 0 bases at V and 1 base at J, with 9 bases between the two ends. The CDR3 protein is CASSLAETAQETQYF. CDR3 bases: TGTGCCAGCAGCTTAGCCGAGACAGCCCAAGAGACCCAGTACTTC.

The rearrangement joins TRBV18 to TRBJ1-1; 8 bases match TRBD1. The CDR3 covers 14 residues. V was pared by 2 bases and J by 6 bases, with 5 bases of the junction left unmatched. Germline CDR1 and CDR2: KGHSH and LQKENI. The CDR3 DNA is TGTGCCAGCTCACCATTACAGGGGGGCCCTGAAGCTTTCTTT. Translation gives CASSPLQGGPEAFF.

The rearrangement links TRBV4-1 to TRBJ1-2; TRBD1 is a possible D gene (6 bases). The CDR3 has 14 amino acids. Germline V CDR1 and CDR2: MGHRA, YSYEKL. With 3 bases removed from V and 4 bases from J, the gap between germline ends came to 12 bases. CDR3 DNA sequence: TGCGCCAGCAGCCAGCAACAGGGATTCTATGGCTACACCTTC. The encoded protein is CASSQQQGFYGYTF.

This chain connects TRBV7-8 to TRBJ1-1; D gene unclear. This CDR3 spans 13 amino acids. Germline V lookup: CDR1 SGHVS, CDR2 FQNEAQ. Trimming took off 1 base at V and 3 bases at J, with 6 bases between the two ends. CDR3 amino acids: CASSLVPDTEAFF. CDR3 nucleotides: TGTGCCAGCAGCTTAGTACCAGACACTGAAGCTTTCTTT. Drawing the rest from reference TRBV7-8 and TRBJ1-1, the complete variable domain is GAGVSQSPRYKVAKRGQDVALRCDPISGHVSLFWYQQALGQGPEFLTYFQNEAQLDKSGLPSDRFFAERPEGSVSTLKIQRTQQEDSAVYLCASSLVPDTEAFFGQGTRLTVV.

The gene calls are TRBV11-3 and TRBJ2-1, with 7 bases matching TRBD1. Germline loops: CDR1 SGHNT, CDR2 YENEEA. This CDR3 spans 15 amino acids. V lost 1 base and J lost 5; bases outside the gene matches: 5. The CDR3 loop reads CASSLVTGANNEQFF. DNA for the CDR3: TGTGCCAGCAGCTTAGTAACAGGGGCGAACAATGAGCAGTTCTTC.

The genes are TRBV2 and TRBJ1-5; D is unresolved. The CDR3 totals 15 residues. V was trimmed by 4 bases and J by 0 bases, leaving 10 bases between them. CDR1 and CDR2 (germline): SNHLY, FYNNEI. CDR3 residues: CASSVMGNSNQPQHF. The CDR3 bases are TGTGCCAGCAGTGTAATGGGCAATAGCAATCAGCCCCAGCATTTT.

The CDR3 loop reads CASSQGDTSNQPQHF. The CDR3 DNA sequence: TGCGCCAGCAGCCAGGGGGACACAAGCAATCAGCCCCAGCATTTT. The chain carries TRBV5-1 and TRBJ1-5; 7 bases are shared with TRBD1. The length of the CDR3 is 15 residues. The germline V gene encodes CDR1 SGHRS and CDR2 YFSETQ. V shed 4 bases, J shed 1 base, and the junction held 5 bases outside the gene matches.

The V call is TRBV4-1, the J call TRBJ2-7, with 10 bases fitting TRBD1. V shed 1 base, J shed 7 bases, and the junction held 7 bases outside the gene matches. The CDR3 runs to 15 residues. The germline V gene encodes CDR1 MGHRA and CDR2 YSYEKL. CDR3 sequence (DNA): TGCGCCAGCAGCCAAGGGGACAGGGGAACGTGGGAGCAGTACTTC. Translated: CASSQGDRGTWEQYF.

The CDR3 nucleotides are TGTGCCAGTAGTATCCAAGAGTTGAACACTGAAGCTTTCTTT. Translation: CASSIQELNTEAFF. The chain has TRBV19 and TRBJ1-1; D gene ambiguous. This CDR3 has 14 residues. Trimming removed 3 bases from V and 0 bases from J, with 8 bases in between. CDR1 and CDR2 (germline): LNHDA, SQIVND (reference sequence).

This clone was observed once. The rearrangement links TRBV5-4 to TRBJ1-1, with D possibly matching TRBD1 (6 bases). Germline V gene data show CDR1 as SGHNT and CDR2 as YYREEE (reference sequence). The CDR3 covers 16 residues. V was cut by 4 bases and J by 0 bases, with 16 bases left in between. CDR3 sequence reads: CASSPPGGLMNTEAFF. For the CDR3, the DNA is TGTGCCAGCAGCCCGCCGGGGGGCCTCATGAACACTGAAGCTTTCTTT.

CDR3 coding DNA: TGTGCCAGCAGCCCGACAGGGGGAGGCGACGAGCAGTACTTC. Translation: CASSPTGGGDEQYF. The genes are TRBV7-3 and TRBJ2-7; 9 bases agree with TRBD1. V shed 5 bases, J shed 5 bases, and the junction held 7 bases outside the gene matches. The CDR3 has 14 residues. CDR1 SGHTA and CDR2 FQGTGA come from the germline V gene.

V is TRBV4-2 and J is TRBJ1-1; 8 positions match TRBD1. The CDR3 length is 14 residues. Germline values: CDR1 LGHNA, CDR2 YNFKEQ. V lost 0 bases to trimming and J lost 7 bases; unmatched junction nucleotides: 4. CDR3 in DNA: TGTGCCAGCAGCCAAGAACGCAGGGGGCTTGAAGCTTTCTTT. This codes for CASSQERRGLEAFF.

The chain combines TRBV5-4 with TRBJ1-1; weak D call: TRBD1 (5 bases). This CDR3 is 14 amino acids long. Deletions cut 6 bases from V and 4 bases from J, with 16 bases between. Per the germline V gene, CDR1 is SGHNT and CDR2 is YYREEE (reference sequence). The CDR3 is CASTLRGGSTEAFF. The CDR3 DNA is TGTGCCAGCACCCTTAGGGGCGGTTCCACTGAAGCTTTCTTT.

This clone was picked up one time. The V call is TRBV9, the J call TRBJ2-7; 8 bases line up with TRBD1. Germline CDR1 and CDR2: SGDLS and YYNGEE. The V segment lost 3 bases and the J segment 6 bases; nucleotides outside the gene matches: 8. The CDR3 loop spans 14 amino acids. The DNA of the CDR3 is TGTGCCAGCAGCGGGACAGGGTCGGGGCTCGAGCAGTACTTC. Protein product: CASSGTGSGLEQYF. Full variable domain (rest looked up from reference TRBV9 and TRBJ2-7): DSGVTQTPKHLITATGQRVTLRCSPRSGDLSVYWYQQSLDQGLQFLIQYYNGEERAKGNILERFSAQQFPDLHSELNLSSLELGDSALYFCASSGTGSGLEQYFGPGTRLTVT.

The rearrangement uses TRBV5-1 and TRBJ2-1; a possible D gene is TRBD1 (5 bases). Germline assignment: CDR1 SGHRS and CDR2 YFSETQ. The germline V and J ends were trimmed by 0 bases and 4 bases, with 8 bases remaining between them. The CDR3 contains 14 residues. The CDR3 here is CASSLAQAYNEQFF. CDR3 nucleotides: TGCGCCAGCAGCTTGGCACAGGCATACAATGAGCAGTTCTTC.